The 19 T cell receptor beta chains listed next were all sequenced from one sample in a study of T cell clonality in common variable immunodeficiency. TCRdb keeps only in-frame clones here, not all; method: immunoSEQ multiplex PCR. The sample offers tens of thousands of clones and no singletons, the top ten holding approximately 1.4%. Sequences were obtained from peripheral blood mononuclear cells. The receptor source for this set is a person aged 18 to 75 in good health.

As for this clone: The read falls 3 residues short of the CDR3 end, and the missing part is taken from the germline J gene. V usage is TRBV2 and J usage is TRBJ1-5; weak D call: TRBD1 (6 bases). The ends were cut back, 5 bases at V and 2 bases at J, with 10 bases in the middle. Looked up from germline, CDR1 is SNHLY and CDR2 is FYNNEI. CDR3 length: 14 amino acids. The sequenced CDR3 bases are TGTGCCAGCAGTCAGGGGTATGGCAATCAGCCC. Translating it yields CASSQGYGNQP. From start to end, the CDR3 is CASSQGYGNQPQHF. The full variable domain, rest sourced from reference TRBV2 and TRBJ1-5, is EPEVTQTPSHQVTQMGQEVILRCVPISNHLYFYWYRQILGQKVEFLVSFYNNEISEKSEIFDDQFSVERPDGSNFTLKIRSTKLEDSAMYFCASSQGYGNQPQHFGDGTRLSIL.

Comment on this clone: From the germline J gene comes the end of the CDR3, since the read stops 3 residues before it. This chain links TRBV19 with TRBJ2-3, with D perhaps matching TRBD2 (5 bases). In germline, CDR1 is LNHDA, CDR2 SQIVND (reference sequence). The CDR3 runs 13 residues. CDR3 DNA, as far as it was read: TGTGCCAGTAGTAGCACTAGTGGGGAGACG. Translating it yields CASSSTSGET. The entire CDR3 protein reads CASSSTSGETQYF.

This clone was recorded many times. The CDR3 loop reads CASSPQGSNQPQHF. Partial CDR3 DNA: TGTGCCAGCAGTCCCCAGGGGAGCAATCAGCCC. The gene calls are TRBV7-8 and TRBJ1-5; a possible D gene is TRBD1 (6 bases). The CDR3 end lies 3 residues beyond the end of the read and is filled in from the germline J gene. The V end lost 6 bases, the J end lost 1 base, and 10 bases lay between the germline ends. The CDR3 is 14 residues long. The germline V gene encodes CDR1 SGHVS and CDR2 FQNEAQ.

This clone was seen ten or more times. The CDR3 extends 3 residues past the end of the read, so its final part is completed from the germline J gene. The V and J genes are TRBV10-2 and TRBJ1-6, with unresolved D. Germline CDR1 WSHSY, CDR2 SAAADI. CDR3 length equals 16 residues. V gave up 3 bases and J gave up 2 bases, with 11 bases separating them. The CDR3 is CASSDPSEPYNSPLHF. CDR3 DNA (partial): TGCGCCAGCAGTGACCCGTCCGAGCCCTATAATTCACCC.

With regard to this clone: The read finishes 3 residues shy of the CDR3 end, and the germline J gene is used to complete it. The chain uses TRBV19 and TRBJ1-3; D might be TRBD1 (5 bases). The germline V gene encodes CDR1 LNHDA and CDR2 SQIVND (reference sequence). Trimming removed 7 bases at V and 3 bases at J, with 10 bases between. The CDR3 sequence is 13 residues long. The sequenced CDR3 bases are TGTGCCAGTATAACAGGCTTTGGAAACACC. As protein: CASITGFGNT. The whole CDR3 reads CASITGFGNTIYF.

This clone was counted at least ten times. The CDR3 is cut off 3 residues early in the read; its end comes from the germline J gene. This rearrangement joins TRBV18 to TRBJ1-4; 7 bases line up with TRBD1. J lost 6 bases, V lost 3 bases, and 4 bases had no gene match. Germline V lookup: CDR1 KGHSH, CDR2 LQKENI. The CDR3 has 14 residues. The chain's CDR3 is CASSPQGGDEKLFF. The sequenced CDR3 bases are TGTGCCAGCTCACCGCAGGGGGGAGATGAAAAA.

This clone was recorded many times. The read falls 3 residues short of the CDR3 end, and the missing part is taken from the germline J gene. The chain is built from TRBV7-9 and TRBJ2-1; D may be TRBD2 (6 bases). In germline, CDR1 is SEHNR, CDR2 FQNEAQ (reference sequence). This CDR3 contains 14 residues. Trimming left V 4 bases short and J 2 bases short, with 9 bases between. CDR3 DNA, as far as it was read: TGTGCCAGCAGCTCTCGACTAGCCTACAATGAG. It yields the protein CASSSRLAYNE. The complete CDR3 sequence is CASSSRLAYNEQFF.

The sample holds many counts of this clone. The read ends 3 residues before the CDR3 terminus; that terminus is restored from the germline J gene. V is TRBV20-1 and J is TRBJ2-5, with TRBD2 identical over 10 bases. The trim removed 4 bases at V and 5 bases at J, leaving 7 bases unmatched. Germline lookup yields CDR1 DFQATT and CDR2 SNEGSKA (reference sequence). This CDR3 comprises 14 residues. Incomplete CDR3 DNA: TGCAGTGCTAAGGTAGCGGGAGGTGGGGAGACC. It is translated as CSAKVAGGGET. The entire CDR3 is CSAKVAGGGETQYF.

This clone was recorded many times. The CDR3 loop reads CASGLVVRAGTSGPYEQYF. The DNA read from the CDR3 is TGTGCTAGTGGTTTGGTAGTGAGGGCCGGGACTAGCGGACCCTACGAG. The chain links TRBV12-5 to TRBJ2-7, with TRBD2 identical over 11 bases. The read comes to an end 3 residues before the CDR3 does, leaving the germline J gene to fill in the end. The CDR3 has 19 amino acids. V dropped 0 bases and J dropped 2; count of bases not matched to a gene: 12. The germline V gene encodes CDR1 LGHNT and CDR2 FRNRAP. Filled out from reference TRBV12-5 and TRBJ2-7, the complete variable domain reads DARVTQTPRHKVTEMGQEVTMRCQPILGHNTVFWYRQTMMQGLELLAYFRNRAPLDDSGMPKDRFSAEMPDATLATLKIQPSEPRDSAVYFCASGLVVRAGTSGPYEQYFGPGTRLTVT.

This clone was counted between two and nine times. The read terminates 3 residues ahead of where the CDR3 ends, so the germline J gene completes it. The gene calls are TRBV6-4 and TRBJ1-1, with D maybe TRBD1 (6 bases). This CDR3 region has 13 residues. Germline loops: CDR1 MRHNA, CDR2 SNTAGT. The sequenced part of the CDR3 DNA is TGTGCCAGCAGCCCCCACCCAGGGGAGGAA. The encoded protein is CASSPHPGEE. The entire CDR3 is CASSPHPGEEAFF.

The sample holds many counts of this clone. The CDR3 extends 3 residues past the end of the read, so its final part is completed from the germline J gene. The rearrangement links TRBV20-1 to TRBJ1-5; possible D gene TRBD1, 5 bases. The CDR3 runs 15 residues. The V gene lost 1 base and the J gene lost 6 bases, with 16 bases spanning the gap. CDR1 is DFQATT and CDR2 is SNEGSKA in the germline V gene (reference sequence). Partial CDR3 DNA: TGCAGTGCTAGAGGCGAAGTCACAGGTCGTCAGCCC. It codes for CSARGEVTGRQP. The entire CDR3 sequence reads CSARGEVTGRQPQHF.

This clone has a count of ten or more. The read ends 3 residues shy of where the CDR3 ends; the end is completed using the germline J gene. V gene TRBV7-3 combines with J gene TRBJ1-2; 7 nucleotides agree with TRBD1. This CDR3 spans 13 amino acids. Germline loops: CDR1 SGHTA, CDR2 FQGTGA. J lost 3 bases, V lost 5 bases, and 3 bases had no gene match. Incomplete CDR3 DNA: TGTGCCAGCAGCGCCAGGGGGGACTATGGC. Protein product: CASSARGDYG. The full CDR3 protein is CASSARGDYGYTF. Full variable domain (missing parts from reference TRBV7-3 and TRBJ1-2): GAGVSQTPSNKVTEKGKYVELRCDPISGHTALYWYRQSLGQGPEFLIYFQGTGAADDSGLPNDRFFAVRPEGSVSTLKIQRTERGDSAVYLCASSARGDYGYTFGSGTRLTVV.

This clone appeared many times. The read falls 3 residues short of the CDR3 end, and the missing part is taken from the germline J gene. The V and J genes are TRBV18 and TRBJ2-1; 9 bases are shared with TRBD1. The CDR3 sequence is 17 residues long. The junction had 6 bases not matched to a gene; V was cut back by 3 bases and J by 0 bases. Germline CDR1 is KGHSH and CDR2 is LQKENI. The DNA read from the CDR3 is TGTGCCAGCTCACCGGCGGGACAGGGCGACTCCTACAATGAG. The encoded protein is CASSPAGQGDSYNE. The full CDR3 is CASSPAGQGDSYNEQFF.

This clone showed up many times. The CDR3 extends 3 residues past the end of the read, so its final part is completed from the germline J gene. The genes are TRBV5-6 and TRBJ1-1, with D tentatively TRBD1 (6 bases). The CDR3 length is 15 residues. The germline V gene encodes CDR1 SGHDT and CDR2 YYEEEE. Deletions cut 1 base from V and 2 bases from J, with 12 bases between. The covered CDR3 bases are TGTGCCAGCAGCTTGACAGGGACACGTAACACTGAA. This encodes CASSLTGTRNTE. The full-length CDR3 reads as CASSLTGTRNTEAFF.

This clone has ten or more counts. The read stops 3 residues short of the end of the CDR3; the missing end is completed from the germline J gene. The sample has other DNA sequences that encode this CDR3 too. The rearrangement uses TRBV5-1 and TRBJ2-1; 7 bases map to TRBD1. Germline V gene lookup returns CDR1 SGHRS and CDR2 YFSETQ. The CDR3 extends over 13 amino acids. J was trimmed by 5 bases and V by 2 bases; bases with no gene match: 1. The chain's CDR3 is CASSLGTDNEQFF. The DNA read from the CDR3 is TGCGCCAGCAGCTTAGGGACAGACAATGAG.

This clone was seen many times. The junction departs from the called germline gene at one end, perhaps through a read error. CDR3 residues: CASSFRQGSYEQYF. Incomplete CDR3 DNA: TGTGCTAGCAGCTTCCGACAGGGTTCCTACGAG. The chain links TRBV7-7 to TRBJ2-7; TRBD1 agrees at 7 bases. The observed sequence ends 3 residues before the CDR3 terminus, with the missing tail filled in from the germline J gene. The CDR3 runs to 14 residues. In germline, CDR1 is SSHAT, CDR2 FNYEAQ (reference sequence).

This clone was counted many times. Read data end 3 residues before the CDR3 end; the end is taken from the germline J gene. This chain connects TRBV20-1 to TRBJ2-1, with a possible D match to TRBD1 (5 bases). CDR1 DFQATT and CDR2 SNEGSKA come from the germline V gene (reference sequence). The CDR3 runs 15 residues. The germline V and J ends were trimmed by 3 bases and 3 bases, with 15 bases remaining between them. CDR3 in amino acids: CSASNWPGNYNEQFF. Incomplete CDR3 DNA: TGCAGTGCTAGTAATTGGCCAGGGAACTACAATGAG.

This clone was counted ten times or more. The read is 3 residues too short to cover the CDR3 end, so that end is filled in from the germline J gene. The sample contains more than one DNA sequence encoding this CDR3. This rearrangement joins TRBV20-1 to TRBJ2-1, with TRBD2 matching 13 bases. J gave up 6 bases and V 3 bases, and 8 bases lay outside the gene matches. The CDR3 contains 16 residues. Germline CDR1 reads DFQATT; CDR2 reads SNEGSKA (reference sequence). Incomplete CDR3 DNA: TGCAGTGCTAGCCTCACTAGCGGGAGGGCTGTCAATGAG. As protein: CSASLTSGRAVNE. The complete CDR3 sequence is CSASLTSGRAVNEQFF.

This clone was found many times. From the germline J gene comes the end of the CDR3, since the read stops 3 residues before it. V is TRBV20-1 and J is TRBJ2-7, with 7 bases lining up with TRBD1. After removal of 5 bases from V and 3 bases from J, the junction contained 7 bases not matched to a gene. Germline CDR1 reads DFQATT; CDR2 reads SNEGSKA (reference sequence). The CDR3 spans 13 residues. The CDR3 reads CSAPTNRGYEQYF. The part of the CDR3 DNA that was read is TGCAGTGCTCCTACAAACAGGGGCTACGAG.